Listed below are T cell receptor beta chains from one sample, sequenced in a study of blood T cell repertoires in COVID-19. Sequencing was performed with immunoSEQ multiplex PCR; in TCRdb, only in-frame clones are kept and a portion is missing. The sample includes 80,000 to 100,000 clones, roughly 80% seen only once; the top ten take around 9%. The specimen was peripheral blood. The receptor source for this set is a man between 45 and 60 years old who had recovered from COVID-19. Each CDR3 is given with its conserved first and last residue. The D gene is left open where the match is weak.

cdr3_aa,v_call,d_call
CASSYVAAGSNQPQHF,TRBV6-2/TRBV6-3,.
CASSSMRVPLF,TRBV28,.
CASRRDRGNTGELFF,TRBV28,TRBD1
CASSSLYREQYF,TRBV28,.
CASSRLGTLYEQYF,TRBV6-2/TRBV6-3,.
CSVFDGGGHEQYF,TRBV29-1,TRBD2
CASSQTIAGLASGANVLTF,TRBV3-1/TRBV3-2,.
CASSEEGGSTEAFF,TRBV9,.
CASSLKGLANEQYF,TRBV6-5,TRBD2
CASSPGQVVTNEQYF,TRBV7-8,TRBD1